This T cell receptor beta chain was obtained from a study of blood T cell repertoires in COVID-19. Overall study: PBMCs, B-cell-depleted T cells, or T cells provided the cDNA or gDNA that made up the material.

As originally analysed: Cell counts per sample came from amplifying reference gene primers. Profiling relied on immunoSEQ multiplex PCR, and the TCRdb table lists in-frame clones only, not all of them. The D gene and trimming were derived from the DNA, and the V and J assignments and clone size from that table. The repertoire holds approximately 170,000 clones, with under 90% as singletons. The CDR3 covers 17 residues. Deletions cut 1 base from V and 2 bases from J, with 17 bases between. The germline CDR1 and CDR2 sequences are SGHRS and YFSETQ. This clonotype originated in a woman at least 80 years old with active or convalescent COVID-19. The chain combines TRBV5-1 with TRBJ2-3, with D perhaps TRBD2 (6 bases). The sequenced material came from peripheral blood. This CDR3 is CASSLRPLAEPTDTQYF. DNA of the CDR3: TGCGCCAGCAGCTTGCGACCCTTAGCGGAACCCACAGATACGCAGTATTTT. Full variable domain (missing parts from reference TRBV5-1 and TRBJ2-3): KAGVTQTPRYLIKTRGQQVTLSCSPISGHRSVSWYQQTPGQGLQFLFEYFSETQRNKGNFPGRFSGRQFSNSRSEMNVSTLELGDSALYLCASSLRPLAEPTDTQYFGPGTRLTVL.